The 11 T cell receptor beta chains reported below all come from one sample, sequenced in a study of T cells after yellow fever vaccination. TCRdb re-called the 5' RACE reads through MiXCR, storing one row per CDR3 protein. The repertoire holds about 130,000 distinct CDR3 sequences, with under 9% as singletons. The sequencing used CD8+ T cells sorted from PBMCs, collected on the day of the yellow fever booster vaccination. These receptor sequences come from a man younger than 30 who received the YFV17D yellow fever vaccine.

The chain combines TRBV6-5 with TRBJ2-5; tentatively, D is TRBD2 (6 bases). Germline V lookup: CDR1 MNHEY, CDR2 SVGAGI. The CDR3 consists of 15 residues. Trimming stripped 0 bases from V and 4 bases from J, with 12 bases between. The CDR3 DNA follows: TGTGCCAGCAGTTACTCTGTGGGGGGTGGAGAGACCCAGTACTTC. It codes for CASSYSVGGGETQYF.

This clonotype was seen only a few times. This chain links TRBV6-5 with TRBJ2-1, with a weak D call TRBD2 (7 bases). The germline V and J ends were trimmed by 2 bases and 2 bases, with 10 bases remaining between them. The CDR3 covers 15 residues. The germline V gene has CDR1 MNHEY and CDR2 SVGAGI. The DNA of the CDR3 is TGTGCCAGCAGTTACGGCGGGGGCCCCTACAATGAGCAGTTCTTC. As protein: CASSYGGGPYNEQFF.

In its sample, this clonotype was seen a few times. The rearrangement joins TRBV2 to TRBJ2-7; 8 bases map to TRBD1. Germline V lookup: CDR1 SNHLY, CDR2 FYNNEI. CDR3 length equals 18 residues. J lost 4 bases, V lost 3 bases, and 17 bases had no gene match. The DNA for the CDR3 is TGTGCCAGCAGTGAGGGACAGGTTCCCCTGTCCGTGGGGTACGAGCAGTACGTC. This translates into CASSEGQVPLSVGYEQYV.

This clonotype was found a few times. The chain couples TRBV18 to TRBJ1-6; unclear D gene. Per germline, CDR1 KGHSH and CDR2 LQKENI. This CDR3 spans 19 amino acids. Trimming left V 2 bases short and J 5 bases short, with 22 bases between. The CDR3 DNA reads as TGTGCCAGCTCACCAGGGATGGTTCTATCGGAAAAGGATAATTCACCCCTCCACTTT. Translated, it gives CASSPGMVLSEKDNSPLHF.

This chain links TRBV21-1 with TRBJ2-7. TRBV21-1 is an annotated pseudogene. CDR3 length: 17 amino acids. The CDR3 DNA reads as TGTGCCAGCAGCAAAGGAACAGAGATGGAAGGGCTCTACGAGCAGTACGTC. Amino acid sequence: CASSKGTEMEGLYEQYV.

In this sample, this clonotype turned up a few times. This chain's CDR3 is CASSLGVRAGTKMRNTEAFF. For the CDR3, the DNA is TGTGCCAGCAGCTTAGGCGTTCGGGCAGGGACAAAGATGAGGAACACTGAAGCTTTCTTT. V usage is TRBV7-6 and J usage is TRBJ1-1; possible D gene TRBD1, 6 bases. The CDR3 sequence is 20 residues long. Germline V gene sequence: CDR1 SGHVS, CDR2 FNYEAQ. V lost 1 base and J lost 1, with 25 bases in between.

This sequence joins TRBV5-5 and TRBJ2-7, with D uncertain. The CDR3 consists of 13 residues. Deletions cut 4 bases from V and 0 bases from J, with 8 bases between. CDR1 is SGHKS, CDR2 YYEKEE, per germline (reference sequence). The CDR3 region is CASSLTASYEQYV. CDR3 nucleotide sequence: TGTGCCAGCAGCCTGACTGCCTCCTACGAGCAGTACGTC.

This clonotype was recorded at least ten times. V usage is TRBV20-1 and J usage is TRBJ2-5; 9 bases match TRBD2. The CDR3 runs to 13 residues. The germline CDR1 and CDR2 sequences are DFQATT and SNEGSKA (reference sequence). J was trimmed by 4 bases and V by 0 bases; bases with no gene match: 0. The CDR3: CSARERGGETQYF. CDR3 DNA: TGCAGTGCTAGAGAGCGGGGGGGAGAGACCCAGTACTTC.

The CDR3 reads CASSQWGGRSPLHF. CDR3 nucleotide sequence: TGTGCCAGCAGCCAGTGGGGGGGCAGATCACCCCTCCACTTT. This chain joins TRBV7-9 and TRBJ1-6; D may be TRBD1 (6 bases). Looked up from germline, CDR1 is SEHNR and CDR2 is FQNEAQ (reference sequence). The CDR3 is 14 amino acids. Trimming left V 5 bases short and J 10 bases short, with 15 bases between.

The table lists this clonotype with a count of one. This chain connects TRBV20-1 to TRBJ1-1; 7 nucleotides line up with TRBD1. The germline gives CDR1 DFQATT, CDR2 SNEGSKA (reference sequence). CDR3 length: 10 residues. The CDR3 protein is CPGGGTEAFF. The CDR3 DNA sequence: TGCCCAGGGGGAGGCACTGAAGCTTTCTTT.

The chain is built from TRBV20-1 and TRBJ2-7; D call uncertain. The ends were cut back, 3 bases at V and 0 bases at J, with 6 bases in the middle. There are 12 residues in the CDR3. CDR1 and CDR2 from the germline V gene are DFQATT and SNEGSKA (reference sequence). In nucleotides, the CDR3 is TGCAGTGCTAGTTATAACTCCTACGAGCAGTACTTC. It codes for CSASYNSYEQYF.